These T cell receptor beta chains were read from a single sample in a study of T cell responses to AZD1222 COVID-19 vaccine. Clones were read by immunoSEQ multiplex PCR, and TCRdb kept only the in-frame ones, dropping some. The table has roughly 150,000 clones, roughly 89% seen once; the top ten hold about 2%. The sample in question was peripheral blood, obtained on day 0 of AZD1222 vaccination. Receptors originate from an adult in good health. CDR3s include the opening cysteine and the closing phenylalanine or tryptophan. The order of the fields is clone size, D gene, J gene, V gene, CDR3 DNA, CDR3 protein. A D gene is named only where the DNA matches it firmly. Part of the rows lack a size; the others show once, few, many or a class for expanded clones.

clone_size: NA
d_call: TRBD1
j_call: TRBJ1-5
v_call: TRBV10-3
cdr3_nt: TGTGCCATCCGCGAACAGTCACAGGGGAATCAGCCCCAGCATTTT
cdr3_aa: CAIREQSQGNQPQHF

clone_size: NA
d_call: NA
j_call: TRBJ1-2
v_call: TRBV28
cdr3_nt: TGTGCCAGCAGGCTCCCGGACCGCAACTATGGCTACACCTTC
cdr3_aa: CASRLPDRNYGYTF

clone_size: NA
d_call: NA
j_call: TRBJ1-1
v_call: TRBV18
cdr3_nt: TGTGCCAGCTCACCAGGGTTGGACACTGAAGCTTTCTTT
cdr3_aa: CASSPGLDTEAFF

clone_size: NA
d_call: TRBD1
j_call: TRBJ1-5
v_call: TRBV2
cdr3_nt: TGTGCCAGCACCTTCAGGTTCCAACAGGGGGAAAAGCCCCAGCATTTT
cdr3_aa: CASTFRFQQGEKPQHF

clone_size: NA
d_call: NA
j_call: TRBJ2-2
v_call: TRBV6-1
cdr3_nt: TGTGCCAGCAGTGAAGTTATTAGCGGGGAGCTGTTTTTT
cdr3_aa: CASSEVISGELFF

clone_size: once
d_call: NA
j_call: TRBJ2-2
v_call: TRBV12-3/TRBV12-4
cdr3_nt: TGTGCCAGCAGTCAGTCTACCGGGGAGCTGTTTTTT
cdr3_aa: CASSQSTGELFF

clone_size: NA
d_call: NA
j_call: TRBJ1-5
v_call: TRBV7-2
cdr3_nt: TGTGCCAGCAGCTTAGCGCTCGAGGGCGACCAGCATTTT
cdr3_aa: CASSLALEGDQHF

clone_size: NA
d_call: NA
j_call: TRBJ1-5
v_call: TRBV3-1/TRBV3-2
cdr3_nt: TGTGCCAGCAGCCAAAACTTACAGGATAATCAGCCCCAGCATTTT
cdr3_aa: CASSQNLQDNQPQHF

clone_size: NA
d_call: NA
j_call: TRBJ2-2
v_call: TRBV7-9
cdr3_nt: TGTGCCAGCCAATGGACAAACCAGAACACCGGGGAGCTGTTTTTT
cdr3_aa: CASQWTNQNTGELFF

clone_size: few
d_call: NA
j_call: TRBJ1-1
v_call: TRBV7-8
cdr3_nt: TGTGCCAGCAGCCCCCCGGGGTTTGGGACTGAAGCTTTCTTT
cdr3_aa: CASSPPGFGTEAFF

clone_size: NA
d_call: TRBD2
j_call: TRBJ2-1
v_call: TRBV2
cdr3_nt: TGTGCCAGCAGTGGACAGCGGGGGAGCTCCTACAATGAGCAGTTCTTC
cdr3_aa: CASSGQRGSSYNEQFF

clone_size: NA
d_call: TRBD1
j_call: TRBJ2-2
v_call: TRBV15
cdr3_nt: TGTGCCACCAGCACCCGGGACAGCGAACTGTTTTTT
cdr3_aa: CATSTRDSELFF

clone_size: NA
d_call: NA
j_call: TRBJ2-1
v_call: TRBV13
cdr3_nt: TGTGCCAGCAGCCCTAGGGGCGGCAATGAGCAGTTCTTC
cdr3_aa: CASSPRGGNEQFF

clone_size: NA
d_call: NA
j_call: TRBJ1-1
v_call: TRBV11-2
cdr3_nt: TGTGCCAGCAGCCTTTCGGGGAGTCGCACTGAAGCTTTCTTT
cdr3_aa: CASSLSGSRTEAFF

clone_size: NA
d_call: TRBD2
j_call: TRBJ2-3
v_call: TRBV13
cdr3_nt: TGTGCCAGCAGCGGCGGACTAGCGGAATACACAGATACGCAGTATTTT
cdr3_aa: CASSGGLAEYTDTQYF

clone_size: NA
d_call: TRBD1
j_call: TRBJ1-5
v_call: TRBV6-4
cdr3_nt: TGTGCCAGCAGTGACGGGACAGGGGGCAATCAGCCCCAGCATTTT
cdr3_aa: CASSDGTGGNQPQHF

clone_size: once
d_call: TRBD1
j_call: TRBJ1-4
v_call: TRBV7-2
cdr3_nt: TGTGCCAGCAGCCAGACCAGGGGGCGAATTGCAACTAATGAAAAACTGTTTTTT
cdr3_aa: CASSQTRGRIATNEKLFF

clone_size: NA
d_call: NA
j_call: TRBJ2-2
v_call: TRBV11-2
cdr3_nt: TGTGCCAGCAGCTTAGAGCGCAACACCGGGGAGCTGTTTTTT
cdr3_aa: CASSLERNTGELFF

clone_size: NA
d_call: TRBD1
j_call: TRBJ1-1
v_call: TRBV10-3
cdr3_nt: TGTGCCATCAGTGAGTCGACAGGGGGCACTGAAGCTTTCTTT
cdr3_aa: CAISESTGGTEAFF

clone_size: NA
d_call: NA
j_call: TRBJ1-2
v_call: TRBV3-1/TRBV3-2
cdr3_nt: TGTGCCAGCAGCCCCTCGGACAGATCAACCTATGGCTACACCTTC
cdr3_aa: CASSPSDRSTYGYTF

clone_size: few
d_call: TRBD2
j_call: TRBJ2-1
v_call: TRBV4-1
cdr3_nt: TGCGCCAGCAGCCAAGATTGGGAGGGCTTGGGGAATGAGCAGTTCTTC
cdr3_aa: CASSQDWEGLGNEQFF

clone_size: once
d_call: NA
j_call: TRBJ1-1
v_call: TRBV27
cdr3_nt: TGTGCCAGCAGCCGACGGGGCTCGAACACTGAAGCTTTCTTT
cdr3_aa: CASSRRGSNTEAFF

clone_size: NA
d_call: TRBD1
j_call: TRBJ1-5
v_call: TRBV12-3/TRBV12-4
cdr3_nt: TGTGCCAGCAGTGACAGGGTATATCAGCCCCAGCATTTT
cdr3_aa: CASSDRVYQPQHF

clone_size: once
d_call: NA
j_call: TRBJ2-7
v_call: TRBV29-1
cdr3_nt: TGCAGCGTTGCGGGACGAAACTACGAGCAGTACTTC
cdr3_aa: CSVAGRNYEQYF

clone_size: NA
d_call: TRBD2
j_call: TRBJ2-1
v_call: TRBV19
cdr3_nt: TGTGCCAGTAGAAACAGAGCGGGGGTGGAGCTAAGCAATGAGCAGTTCTTC
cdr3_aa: CASRNRAGVELSNEQFF

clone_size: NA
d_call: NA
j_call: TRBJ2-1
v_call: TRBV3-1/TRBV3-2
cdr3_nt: TGTGCCAGCAGCCGCCTGTATGGACCGTATGAGCAGTTCTTC
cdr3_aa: CASSRLYGPYEQFF

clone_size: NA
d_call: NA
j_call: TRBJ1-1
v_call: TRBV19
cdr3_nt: TGTGCCAGTAGGATCAGGGTTATGGACACTGAAGCTTTCTTT
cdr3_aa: CASRIRVMDTEAFF

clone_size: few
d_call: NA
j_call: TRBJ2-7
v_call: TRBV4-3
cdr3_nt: TGCGCCAGCAGCCAAGGACGACACTCCAACGAGCAGTACTTC
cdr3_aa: CASSQGRHSNEQYF

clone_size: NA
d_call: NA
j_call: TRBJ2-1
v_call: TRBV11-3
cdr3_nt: TGTGCCAGCAGCCAAGGACGGGGTGGTGAGCAGTTCTTC
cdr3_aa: CASSQGRGGEQFF

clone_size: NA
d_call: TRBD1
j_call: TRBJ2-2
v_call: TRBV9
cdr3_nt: TGTGCCAGCAGCGTCCCCGGGACAGGGGTTACCGGGGAGCTGTTTTTT
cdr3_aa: CASSVPGTGVTGELFF

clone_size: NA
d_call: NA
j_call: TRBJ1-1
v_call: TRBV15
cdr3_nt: TGTGCCACCAGCAGTGGTATTCGAGAAGGTGAAGCTTTCTTT
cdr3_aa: CATSSGIREGEAFF

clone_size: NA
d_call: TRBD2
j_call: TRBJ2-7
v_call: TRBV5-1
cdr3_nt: TGCGCCAGCAGCTTGGCCGCTAGCGGGAACCCCTACGAGCAGTACTTC
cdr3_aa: CASSLAASGNPYEQYF

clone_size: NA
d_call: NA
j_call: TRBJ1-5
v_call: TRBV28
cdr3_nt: TGTGCCAGCAGTTTTCAGGAGGGATGGCATTTT
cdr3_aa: CASSFQEGWHF

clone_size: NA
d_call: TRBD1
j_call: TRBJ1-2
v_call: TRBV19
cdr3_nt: TGTGCCAGTAGTCCGACAGGGTATAGTGGCTACACCTTC
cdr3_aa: CASSPTGYSGYTF

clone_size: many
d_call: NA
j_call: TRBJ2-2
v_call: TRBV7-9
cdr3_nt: TGTGCCAGCGACGTCGGGGAGCTGTTTTTT
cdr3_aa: CASDVGELFF

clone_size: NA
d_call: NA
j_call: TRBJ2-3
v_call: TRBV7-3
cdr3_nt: TGTGCCAGCAGCTTACGGGGACCGGGTACAGATACGCAGTATTTT
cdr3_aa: CASSLRGPGTDTQYF

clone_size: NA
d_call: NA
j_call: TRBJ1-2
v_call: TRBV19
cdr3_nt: TGTGCCAGTAAGAACAGGGAGACCTTCTCCTATGGCTACACCTTC
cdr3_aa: CASKNRETFSYGYTF

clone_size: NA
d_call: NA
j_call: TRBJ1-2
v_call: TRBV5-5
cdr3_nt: TGTGCCAGCAGCCCGGGGACAAGTCTTAACTATGGCTACACCTTC
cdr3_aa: CASSPGTSLNYGYTF

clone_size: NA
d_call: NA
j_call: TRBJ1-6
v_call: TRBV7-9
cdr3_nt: TGTGCCAGCAGCTCCGGGCCGTCTTATAATTCACCCCTCCACTTT
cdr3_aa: CASSSGPSYNSPLHF

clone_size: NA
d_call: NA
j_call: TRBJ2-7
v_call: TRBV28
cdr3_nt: TGTGCCAGCAGTTCCGGTGAGGGTTGGGGCGAGCAGTACTTC
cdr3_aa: CASSSGEGWGEQYF

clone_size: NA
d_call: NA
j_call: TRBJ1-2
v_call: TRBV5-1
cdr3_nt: TGCGCCAGCAGATTAGGGGACTATGGCTACACCTTC
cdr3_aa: CASRLGDYGYTF